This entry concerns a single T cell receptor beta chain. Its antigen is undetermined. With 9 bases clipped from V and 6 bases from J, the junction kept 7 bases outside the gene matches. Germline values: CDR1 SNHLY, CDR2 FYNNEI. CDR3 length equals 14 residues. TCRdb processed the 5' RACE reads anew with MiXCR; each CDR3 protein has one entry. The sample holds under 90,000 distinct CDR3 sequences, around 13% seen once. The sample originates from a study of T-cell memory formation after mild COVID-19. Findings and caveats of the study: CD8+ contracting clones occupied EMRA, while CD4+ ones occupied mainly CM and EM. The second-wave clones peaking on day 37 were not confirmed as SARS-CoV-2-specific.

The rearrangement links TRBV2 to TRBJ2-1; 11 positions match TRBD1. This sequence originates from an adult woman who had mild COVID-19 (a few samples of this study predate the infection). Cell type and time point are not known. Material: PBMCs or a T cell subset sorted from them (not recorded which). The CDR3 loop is CARMDRGHGNEQFF. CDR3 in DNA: TGTGCCAGAATGGACAGGGGGCACGGCAATGAGCAGTTCTTC.